Listed here is a single TCR beta chain. Method: immunoSEQ multiplex PCR; TCRdb's copy keeps in-frame clones and lacks some. The sample yields 100,000 to 150,000 clones, 75% to 90% seen once. The entry originates in a study of blood T cell repertoires in COVID-19. Overall study: Some COVID-19 samples were acute and others convalescent; all came from the United States, Italy and Spain. PBMCs, B-cell-depleted T cells, or T cells provided the cDNA or gDNA that made up the material.

The CDR3 totals 13 residues. After removal of 3 bases from V and 5 bases from J, the junction contained 4 bases not matched to a gene. Per germline, CDR1 DFQATT and CDR2 SNEGSKA (reference sequence). The study recruited people aged about 18 to 95 years across approximately 23 US areas. Recovered Cohort 3 donors showed two negative PCRs, clearance, or symptom resolution. This receptor was identified in a woman aged 45-65 years who had recovered from COVID-19. The sample comprised PBMCs or T cells enriched from blood (not recorded which). J is TRBJ1-5 and V is TRBV20-1; 7 bases agree with TRBD1. The CDR3 nucleotides are TGCAGTGCTAGTAGGGGGCCAGATCAGCCCCAGCATTTT. It is translated as CSASRGPDQPQHF.